The text below deals with one T cell receptor (beta chain). Germline CDR1 is MNHEY and CDR2 is SVGEGT. V dropped 5 bases and J dropped 6 bases, with 17 bases sitting between them. This CDR3 is 14 amino acids long. Original methodology: For nucleated cells, counts were estimated from reference gene primer amplification. The repertoire was sequenced with immunoSEQ multiplex PCR; TCRdb's copy has only in-frame clones and lacks some. For V, J and clone size, that table is used; D and trimming come from the DNA. Among over 300,000 clones, nearly 90% were seen once, and the ten largest hold around 7%. The data belong to a study of blood T cell repertoires in COVID-19. Looking at the study overall: From T cells, B-cell-depleted T cells, or PBMCs came the material, which was cDNA or gDNA.

Sequenced sample: peripheral blood. The TCR comes from a man aged 18 to 30 with active or convalescent COVID-19. The chain links TRBV6-2 or TRBV6-3 to TRBJ2-7; D unclear. DNA of the CDR3: TGTGCCAGCAGTCAACTCGCCCTAGAACGCGAGCAGTACTTC. It translates to CASSQLALEREQYF.